The following is a TCR beta chain sequence with its context. The source of the sample is a study of blood T cell repertoires in COVID-19. Study in general: Spain, Italy and the United States supplied samples that represented acute and convalescent COVID-19. PBMCs, B-cell-depleted T cells, or T cells provided the cDNA or gDNA that made up the material.

CDR1 GTSNPN and CDR2 SVGIG come from the germline V gene (reference sequence). Trimming left V 5 bases short and J 10 bases short, with 15 bases between. The CDR3 runs 13 residues. As handled by the study authors: Reference gene primer amplification gave nucleated cell count estimates. Clones were read by immunoSEQ multiplex PCR, and TCRdb kept only the in-frame ones, dropping some. Clone size and the V and J calls come from that table; the DNA yielded D and trimming. Among over 150,000 clones listed, around 74% were seen once. Sequencing was done on a sample of peripheral blood. The TCR was taken from a woman older than 75 with acute or convalescent COVID-19. V usage is TRBV30 and J usage is TRBJ1-6; no reliable D call. CDR3 loop: CAWVPTSGSPLHF. The CDR3 nucleotides read TGTGCCTGGGTACCGACCTCGGGGTCACCCCTCCACTTT.